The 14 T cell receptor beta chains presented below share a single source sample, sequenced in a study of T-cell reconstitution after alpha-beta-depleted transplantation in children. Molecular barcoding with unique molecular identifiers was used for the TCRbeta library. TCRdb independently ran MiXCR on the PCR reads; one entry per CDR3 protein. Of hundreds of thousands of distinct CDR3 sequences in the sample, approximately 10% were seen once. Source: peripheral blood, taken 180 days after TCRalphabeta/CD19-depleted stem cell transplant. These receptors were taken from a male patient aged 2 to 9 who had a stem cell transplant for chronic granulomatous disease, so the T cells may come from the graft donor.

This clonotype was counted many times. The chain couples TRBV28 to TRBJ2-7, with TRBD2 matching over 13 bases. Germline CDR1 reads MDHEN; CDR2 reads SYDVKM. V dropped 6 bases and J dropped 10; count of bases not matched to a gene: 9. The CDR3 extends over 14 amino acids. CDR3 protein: CASSNPGTSGTQYF. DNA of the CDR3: TGTGCCAGCAGCAACCCAGGGACTAGCGGGACTCAGTACTTC. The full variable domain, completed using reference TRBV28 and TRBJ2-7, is DVKVTQSSRYLVKRTGEKVFLECVQDMDHENMFWYRQDPGLGLRLIYFSYDVKMKEKGDIPEGYSVSREKKERFSLILESASTNQTSMYLCASSNPGTSGTQYFGPGTRLTVT.

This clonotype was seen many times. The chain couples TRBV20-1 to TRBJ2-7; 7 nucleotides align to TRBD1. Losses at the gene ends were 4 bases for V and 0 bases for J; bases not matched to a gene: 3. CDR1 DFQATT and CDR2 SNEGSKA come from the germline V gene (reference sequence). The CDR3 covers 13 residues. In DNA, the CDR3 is TGCAGTGCTACGGGACAGAGCTCCTACGAGCAGTACTTC. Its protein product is CSATGQSSYEQYF.

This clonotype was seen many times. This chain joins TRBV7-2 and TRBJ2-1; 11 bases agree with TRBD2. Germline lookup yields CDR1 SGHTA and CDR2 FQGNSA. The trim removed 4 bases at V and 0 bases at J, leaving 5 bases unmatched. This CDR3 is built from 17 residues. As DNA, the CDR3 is TGTGCCAGCAGCTCCACTAGCGGGGGCCGCTCCTACAATGAGCAGTTCTTC. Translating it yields CASSSTSGGRSYNEQFF.

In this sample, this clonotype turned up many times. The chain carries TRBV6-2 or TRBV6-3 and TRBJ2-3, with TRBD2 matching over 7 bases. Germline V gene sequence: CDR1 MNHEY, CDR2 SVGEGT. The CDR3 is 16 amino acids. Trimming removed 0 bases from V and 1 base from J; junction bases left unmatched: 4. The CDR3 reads CASSYSSAGGTDTQYF. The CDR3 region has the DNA TGTGCCAGCAGTTACTCGAGTGCGGGAGGCACAGATACGCAGTATTTT.

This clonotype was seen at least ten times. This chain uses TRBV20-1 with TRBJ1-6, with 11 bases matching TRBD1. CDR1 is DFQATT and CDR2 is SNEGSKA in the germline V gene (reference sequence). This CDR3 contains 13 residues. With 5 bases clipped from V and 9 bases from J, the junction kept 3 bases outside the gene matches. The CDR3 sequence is CSASGTGGSPLHF. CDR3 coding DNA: TGCAGTGCTTCCGGGACAGGGGGTTCACCCCTCCACTTT.

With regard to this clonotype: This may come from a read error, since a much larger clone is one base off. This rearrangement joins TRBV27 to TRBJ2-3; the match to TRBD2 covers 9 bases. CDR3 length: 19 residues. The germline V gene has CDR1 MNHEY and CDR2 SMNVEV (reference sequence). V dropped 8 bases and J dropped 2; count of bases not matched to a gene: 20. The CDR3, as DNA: TGTGCCAGCGGTCCCCTCTTAGCGGGAGTTTCCAGATTCACAGATACGCAGTATTTT. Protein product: CASGPLLAGVSRFTDTQYF.

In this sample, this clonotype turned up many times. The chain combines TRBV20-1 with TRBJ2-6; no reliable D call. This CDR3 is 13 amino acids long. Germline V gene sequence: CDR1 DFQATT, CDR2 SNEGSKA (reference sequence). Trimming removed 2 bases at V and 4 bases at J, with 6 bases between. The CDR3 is CSARPQGANVLTF. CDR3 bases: TGCAGTGCTAGACCACAGGGGGCCAACGTCCTGACTTTC.

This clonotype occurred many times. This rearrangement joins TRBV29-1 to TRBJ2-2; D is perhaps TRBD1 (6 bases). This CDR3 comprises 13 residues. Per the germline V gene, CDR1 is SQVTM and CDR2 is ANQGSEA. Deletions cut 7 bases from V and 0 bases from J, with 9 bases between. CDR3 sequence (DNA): TGCAGCGGGGGGACACCGAACACCGGGGAGCTGTTTTTT. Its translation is CSGGTPNTGELFF.

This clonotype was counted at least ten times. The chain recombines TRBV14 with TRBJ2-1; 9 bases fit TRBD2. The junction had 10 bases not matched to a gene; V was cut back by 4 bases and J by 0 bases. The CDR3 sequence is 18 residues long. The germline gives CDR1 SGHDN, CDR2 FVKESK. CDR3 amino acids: CASSRPKWRGGSYNEQFF. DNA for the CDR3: TGTGCCAGCAGCCGACCAAAATGGCGGGGGGGCTCCTACAATGAGCAGTTCTTC.

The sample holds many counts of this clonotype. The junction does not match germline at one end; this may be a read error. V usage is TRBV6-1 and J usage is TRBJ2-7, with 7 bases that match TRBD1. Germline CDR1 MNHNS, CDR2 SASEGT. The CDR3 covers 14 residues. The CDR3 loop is CASSWDRTTYDQYF. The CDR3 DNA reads TGTGCCAGCAGCTGGGACAGAACTACCTACGATCAGTACTTC.

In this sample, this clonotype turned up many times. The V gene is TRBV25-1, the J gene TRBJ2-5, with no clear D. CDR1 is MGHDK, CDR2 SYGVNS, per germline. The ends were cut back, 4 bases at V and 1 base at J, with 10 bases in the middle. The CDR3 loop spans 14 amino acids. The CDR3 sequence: CASSGTEAQETQYF. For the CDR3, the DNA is TGTGCCAGCAGTGGCACAGAGGCCCAAGAGACCCAGTACTTC.

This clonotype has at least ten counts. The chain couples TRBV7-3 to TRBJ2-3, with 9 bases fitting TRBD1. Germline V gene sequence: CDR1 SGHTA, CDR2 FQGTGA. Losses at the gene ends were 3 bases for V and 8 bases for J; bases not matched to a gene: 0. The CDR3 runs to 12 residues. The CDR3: CASSLTGGTQYF. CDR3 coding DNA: TGTGCCAGCAGCTTGACAGGGGGTACGCAGTATTTT.

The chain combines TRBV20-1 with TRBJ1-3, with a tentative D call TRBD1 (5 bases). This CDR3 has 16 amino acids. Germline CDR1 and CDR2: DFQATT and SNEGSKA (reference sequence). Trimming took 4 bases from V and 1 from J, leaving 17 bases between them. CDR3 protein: CSAIPGAVRSGNTIYF. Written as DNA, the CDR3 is TGCAGTGCTATCCCCGGGGCAGTGAGATCTGGAAACACCATATATTTT.

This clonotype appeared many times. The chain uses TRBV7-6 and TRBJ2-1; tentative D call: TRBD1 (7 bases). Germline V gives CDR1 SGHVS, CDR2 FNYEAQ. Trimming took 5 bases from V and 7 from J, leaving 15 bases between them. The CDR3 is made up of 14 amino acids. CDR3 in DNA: TGTGCCAGCAGCCAGAGGAGGGGGCCTAATGAGCAGTTCTTC. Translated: CASSQRRGPNEQFF.